The rows below give T cell receptor beta chains drawn from one sample of a study of T cell changes during pregnancy in multiple sclerosis. Sequencing was performed with immunoSEQ multiplex PCR; in TCRdb, only in-frame clones are kept and a portion is missing. The sample includes 70,000 to 95,000 clones, 90% to 95% of them seen just once. The material sequenced was peripheral blood, taken in the second trimester of pregnancy. Every receptor here comes from a female donor in good health, enrolled as a control in a pregnancy study. Each CDR3 is given with its conserved first and last residue. A D gene is named only where the DNA matches it firmly. Size is stated for part of the rows, as once, few or many counts, or as a class when the clone is expanded.

CDR3aa: CASSLDRGAYEQYF
CDR3nt: TGCGCCAGCAGCCTAGACAGGGGAGCCTACGAGCAGTACTTC
v_gene: TRBV4-1
len: 14
d_gene: TRBD1
abundance: NA
j_gene: TRBJ2-7

CDR3aa: CASSLQGSGNTIYF
CDR3nt: TGTGCCAGCAGCTTGCAGGGATCTGGAAACACCATATATTTT
v_gene: TRBV11-2
len: 14
d_gene: NA
abundance: NA
j_gene: TRBJ1-3

CDR3aa: CASKQGNYGYTF
CDR3nt: TGTGCCAGCAAACAGGGAAACTATGGCTACACCTTC
v_gene: TRBV19
len: 12
d_gene: NA
abundance: NA
j_gene: TRBJ1-2

CDR3aa: CASSQPGQPESGYTF
CDR3nt: TGTGCCAGCAGCCAACCCGGACAGCCAGAGTCCGGCTACACCTTC
v_gene: TRBV4-2
len: 15
d_gene: NA
abundance: NA
j_gene: TRBJ1-2

CDR3aa: CASSQTGGREKLFF
CDR3nt: TGTGCCAGCAGCCAAACAGGGGGGAGAGAAAAACTGTTTTTT
v_gene: TRBV7-6
len: 14
d_gene: TRBD1
abundance: NA
j_gene: TRBJ1-4

CDR3aa: CAWSDSNTEAFF
CDR3nt: TGTGCCTGGAGTGACAGTAACACTGAAGCTTTCTTT
v_gene: TRBV30
len: 12
d_gene: NA
abundance: NA
j_gene: TRBJ1-1

CDR3aa: CAWSSGPLGNTIYF
CDR3nt: TGTGCCTGGAGTTCAGGGCCTCTGGGAAACACCATATATTTT
v_gene: TRBV30
len: 14
d_gene: NA
abundance: once
j_gene: TRBJ1-3

CDR3aa: CASSLAESWGTGPYNEQFF
CDR3nt: TGTGCCAGCAGCTTAGCAGAATCGTGGGGCACCGGCCCCTACAATGAGCAGTTCTTC
v_gene: TRBV7-2
len: 19
d_gene: NA
abundance: NA
j_gene: TRBJ2-1

CDR3aa: CASSLWGRGNEQFF
CDR3nt: TGTGCCAGCAGCTTATGGGGGCGAGGGAATGAGCAGTTCTTC
v_gene: TRBV7-8
len: 14
d_gene: NA
abundance: NA
j_gene: TRBJ2-1

CDR3aa: CASLGAGGNTEAFF
CDR3nt: TGTGCCAGCCTTGGGGCAGGGGGGAACACTGAAGCTTTCTTT
v_gene: TRBV2
len: 14
d_gene: TRBD1
abundance: NA
j_gene: TRBJ1-1

CDR3aa: CASSVQTGRSYNEQFF
CDR3nt: TGTGCCAGCAGCGTCCAGACAGGGCGATCCTACAATGAGCAGTTCTTC
v_gene: TRBV9
len: 16
d_gene: TRBD1
abundance: NA
j_gene: TRBJ2-1

CDR3aa: CASSQASGGGQYF
CDR3nt: TGTGCCAGCAGCCAAGCCAGCGGCGGGGGGCAGTATTTT
v_gene: TRBV4-2
len: 13
d_gene: TRBD2
abundance: NA
j_gene: TRBJ2-3

CDR3aa: CASSNRDNYNEQFF
CDR3nt: TGCGCCAGCAGCAACCGGGACAACTACAATGAGCAGTTCTTC
v_gene: TRBV5-1
len: 14
d_gene: NA
abundance: NA
j_gene: TRBJ2-1

CDR3aa: CASSLTGGTIDTQYF
CDR3nt: TGTGCCAGCAGCTTAACAGGGGGCACAATAGATACGCAGTATTTT
v_gene: TRBV11-3
len: 15
d_gene: TRBD1
abundance: NA
j_gene: TRBJ2-3

CDR3aa: CASGGRGQGSNEQFF
CDR3nt: TGTGCCAGCGGGGGACGCGGACAGGGCTCGAATGAGCAGTTCTTC
v_gene: TRBV4-2
len: 15
d_gene: TRBD1
abundance: NA
j_gene: TRBJ2-1

CDR3aa: CASTLGHVTSGELFF
CDR3nt: TGTGCCAGCACCCTCGGACATGTTACCTCCGGGGAGCTGTTTTTT
v_gene: TRBV28
len: 15
d_gene: NA
abundance: NA
j_gene: TRBJ2-2

CDR3aa: CASSLGGVSEAFF
CDR3nt: TGTGCCAGCAGTTTGGGCGGGGTATCGGAAGCTTTCTTT
v_gene: TRBV7-2
len: 13
d_gene: NA
abundance: NA
j_gene: TRBJ1-1

CDR3aa: CASSQGVYGYTF
CDR3nt: TGTGCCAGCAGCCAGGGGGTTTATGGCTACACCTTC
v_gene: TRBV6-1
len: 12
d_gene: TRBD1
abundance: once
j_gene: TRBJ1-2

CDR3aa: CASSQGTGRTEAFF
CDR3nt: TGTGCCAGCAGCCAAGGGACAGGGCGGACTGAAGCTTTCTTT
v_gene: TRBV4-2
len: 14
d_gene: TRBD1
abundance: NA
j_gene: TRBJ1-1

CDR3aa: CASSPPGGLYQETQYF
CDR3nt: TGTGCCAGCTCACCACCCGGCGGGCTATACCAAGAGACCCAGTACTTC
v_gene: TRBV18
len: 16
d_gene: NA
abundance: NA
j_gene: TRBJ2-5

CDR3aa: CASSEQGAGNTIYF
CDR3nt: TGTGCCAGCAGCGAACAGGGTGCTGGAAACACCATATATTTT
v_gene: TRBV7-3
len: 14
d_gene: NA
abundance: NA
j_gene: TRBJ1-3

CDR3aa: CASSPSLAGAGRDTQYF
CDR3nt: TGTGCCAGCAGCCCCTCACTAGCGGGGGCTGGGAGAGATACGCAGTATTTT
v_gene: TRBV7-8
len: 17
d_gene: TRBD2
abundance: NA
j_gene: TRBJ2-3

CDR3aa: CASSLVAGGAQETQYF
CDR3nt: TGCGCCAGCAGCTTGGTCGCGGGGGGGGCCCAAGAGACCCAGTACTTC
v_gene: TRBV5-1
len: 16
d_gene: TRBD2
abundance: NA
j_gene: TRBJ2-5

CDR3aa: CASSVPDRGAYGYTF
CDR3nt: TGTGCCAGCAGCGTCCCGGACAGGGGTGCCTATGGCTACACCTTC
v_gene: TRBV9
len: 15
d_gene: TRBD1
abundance: NA
j_gene: TRBJ1-2

CDR3aa: CASSLAYYQETQYF
CDR3nt: TGTGCCAGCAGCTTAGCGTACTACCAAGAGACCCAGTACTTC
v_gene: TRBV11-2
len: 14
d_gene: NA
abundance: NA
j_gene: TRBJ2-5

CDR3aa: CASSSIGNEQFF
CDR3nt: TGTGCCAGCAGTTCTATCGGCAATGAGCAGTTCTTC
v_gene: TRBV7-2
len: 12
d_gene: NA
abundance: NA
j_gene: TRBJ2-1

CDR3aa: CASLSGAEDTQYF
CDR3nt: TGTGCCAGCCTCTCAGGGGCGGAAGATACGCAGTATTTT
v_gene: TRBV28
len: 13
d_gene: NA
abundance: NA
j_gene: TRBJ2-3

CDR3aa: CAISESPPDRVITF
CDR3nt: TGTGCCATCAGTGAGTCGCCTCCGGACAGGGTTATCACCTTC
v_gene: TRBV10-3
len: 14
d_gene: TRBD1
abundance: NA
j_gene: TRBJ1-2

CDR3aa: CASSHRGITEAFF
CDR3nt: TGTGCCAGCAGCCACAGGGGAATTACTGAAGCTTTCTTT
v_gene: TRBV7-8
len: 13
d_gene: TRBD1
abundance: NA
j_gene: TRBJ1-1

CDR3aa: CASSLQAGSTDTQYF
CDR3nt: TGTGCCAGTAGTCTCCAAGCGGGCAGCACAGATACGCAGTATTTT
v_gene: TRBV19
len: 15
d_gene: NA
abundance: NA
j_gene: TRBJ2-3

CDR3aa: CASSLQGPSPLHF
CDR3nt: TGTGCCAGCAGCTTGCAGGGTCCCTCACCCCTCCACTTT
v_gene: TRBV7-8
len: 13
d_gene: NA
abundance: NA
j_gene: TRBJ1-6

CDR3aa: CASSHSYSSYEQYF
CDR3nt: TGCGCCAGCAGCCACTCTTACTCCTCCTACGAGCAGTACTTC
v_gene: TRBV4-3
len: 14
d_gene: NA
abundance: NA
j_gene: TRBJ2-7

CDR3aa: CAGQGGTTDTQYF
CDR3nt: TGTGCCGGCCAGGGTGGTACCACAGATACGCAGTATTTT
v_gene: TRBV2
len: 13
d_gene: NA
abundance: NA
j_gene: TRBJ2-3

CDR3aa: CASSQLRGYGTEAFF
CDR3nt: TGTGCCAGCAGCCAGCTCAGGGGTTACGGCACTGAAGCTTTCTTT
v_gene: TRBV14
len: 15
d_gene: NA
abundance: NA
j_gene: TRBJ1-1

CDR3aa: CSVGQGRQPQHF
CDR3nt: TGCAGCGTAGGACAGGGCCGACAGCCCCAGCATTTT
v_gene: TRBV29-1
len: 12
d_gene: TRBD1
abundance: NA
j_gene: TRBJ1-5

CDR3aa: CASSLGTGRSTDTQYF
CDR3nt: TGCGCCAGCAGCCTCGGGACAGGGAGGAGCACAGATACGCAGTATTTT
v_gene: TRBV5-1
len: 16
d_gene: TRBD1
abundance: NA
j_gene: TRBJ2-3

CDR3aa: CASSPTGTVYYGYTF
CDR3nt: TGTGCCAGTAGTCCTACAGGGACGGTGTACTATGGCTACACCTTC
v_gene: TRBV19
len: 15
d_gene: NA
abundance: NA
j_gene: TRBJ1-2

CDR3aa: CASSLAANYGYTF
CDR3nt: TGTGCCAGCAGCTTGGCAGCTAACTATGGCTACACCTTC
v_gene: TRBV7-8
len: 13
d_gene: NA
abundance: NA
j_gene: TRBJ1-2

CDR3aa: CAWRQGGYTEAFF
CDR3nt: TGTGCCTGGAGACAGGGTGGGTACACTGAAGCTTTCTTT
v_gene: TRBV30
len: 13
d_gene: NA
abundance: NA
j_gene: TRBJ1-1

CDR3aa: CASSPPGQVNTGELFF
CDR3nt: TGTGCCAGCTCACCACCGGGACAGGTGAACACCGGGGAGCTGTTTTTT
v_gene: TRBV18
len: 16
d_gene: TRBD1
abundance: once
j_gene: TRBJ2-2

CDR3aa: CSVEEAGSAFF
CDR3nt: TGCAGCGTTGAAGAGGCGGGGTCGGCTTTCTTT
v_gene: TRBV29-1
len: 11
d_gene: NA
abundance: NA
j_gene: TRBJ1-1

CDR3aa: CASSLFTSGGGRNEQFF
CDR3nt: TGCGCCAGCAGCTTGTTTACTTCGGGCGGGGGTAGGAATGAGCAGTTCTTC
v_gene: TRBV5-1
len: 17
d_gene: TRBD2
abundance: NA
j_gene: TRBJ2-1

CDR3aa: CASSFRRLGHEQFF
CDR3nt: TGTGCCAGCAGTTTCCGCCGACTAGGTCATGAGCAGTTCTTC
v_gene: TRBV27
len: 14
d_gene: NA
abundance: NA
j_gene: TRBJ2-1

CDR3aa: CASSSGAQGAYEQYF
CDR3nt: TGTGCCAGCAGTTCGGGCGCACAAGGGGCCTACGAGCAGTACTTC
v_gene: TRBV28
len: 15
d_gene: NA
abundance: once
j_gene: TRBJ2-7

CDR3aa: CASSPLRTGGEETQYF
CDR3nt: TGTGCCAGCTCACCACTAAGAACAGGGGGCGAAGAGACCCAGTACTTC
v_gene: TRBV18
len: 16
d_gene: TRBD1
abundance: once
j_gene: TRBJ2-5